These 20 T cell receptor beta chains were sequenced from one sample in a study of T cell repertoires in cytomegalovirus infection. TCRdb recomputed calls from the reads with MiXCR, one row per CDR3 protein. The data show 200,000 to 300,000 distinct CDR3 sequences, 10% to 15% seen once. The sequenced sample was PBMCs. The receptors derive from a human donor in good health (CMV status not recorded). Some clones in this sample may be carry-over from other donors' samples.

This clonotype has ten or more counts. The chain joins TRBV6-2 or TRBV6-3 to TRBJ2-7; TRBD2 matches at 12 bases. Per germline, CDR1 MNHEY and CDR2 SVGEGT. After removal of 6 bases from V and 0 bases from J, the junction contained 9 bases not matched to a gene. The length of the CDR3 is 17 residues. The CDR3 region has the DNA TGTGCCAGCAGCGGACTAGCGGGATCCTCCCTCTCCTACGAGCAGTACTTC. Residues: CASSGLAGSSLSYEQYF.

This clonotype was seen more than once but under ten times. The chain combines TRBV2 with TRBJ1-2; 7 nucleotides match TRBD1. Germline CDR1 reads SNHLY; CDR2 reads FYNNEI. Trimming removed 6 bases from V and 4 bases from J; junction bases left unmatched: 8. The length of the CDR3 is 14 residues. CDR3: CASRPRGTVYGYTF. As DNA, the CDR3 is TGTGCCAGCAGGCCAAGGGGGACAGTCTATGGCTACACCTTC. Full variable domain (remainder filled in from reference TRBV2 and TRBJ1-2): EPEVTQTPSHQVTQMGQEVILRCVPISNHLYFYWYRQILGQKVEFLVSFYNNEISEKSEIFDDQFSVERPDGSNFTLKIRSTKLEDSAMYFCASRPRGTVYGYTFGSGTRLTVV.

In this sample, this clonotype turned up many times. V usage is TRBV14 and J usage is TRBJ1-2, with D maybe TRBD1 (5 bases). CDR3 length: 15 amino acids. CDR1 SGHDN and CDR2 FVKESK come from the germline V gene. V gave up 2 bases and J gave up 7 bases, with 17 bases separating them. The CDR3 sequence: CASSQQGAPPSGYTF. CDR3 DNA sequence: TGTGCCAGCAGCCAACAGGGTGCCCCTCCGAGTGGCTACACCTTC.

The chain couples TRBV12-3 or TRBV12-4 to TRBJ1-1; no definite D call. The CDR3 covers 12 residues. The ends were cut back, 6 bases at V and 3 bases at J, with 8 bases in the middle. The CDR3 sequence is CASRLEDTEAFF. For the CDR3, the DNA is TGTGCCAGCAGGTTGGAGGACACTGAAGCTTTCTTT.

This clonotype was observed at least ten times. The chain is built from TRBV25-1 and TRBJ1-6; D unresolved. V was cut by 3 bases and J by 7 bases, with 10 bases left in between. Germline lookup yields CDR1 MGHDK and CDR2 SYGVNS. CDR3 length: 14 amino acids. The CDR3 coding sequence is TGTGCCAGCAGTGATGTGACATCCAATTCACCCCTCCACTTT. Encoded protein: CASSDVTSNSPLHF.

Ten or more counts support this clonotype. The rearrangement links TRBV4-3 to TRBJ2-2; 9 bases fit TRBD1. Germline CDR1 and CDR2: LGHNA and YSLEER. The V gene end was trimmed by 3 bases and the J gene end by 8 bases; junction bases not matched to a gene: 4. The CDR3 covers 14 residues. CDR3 region: CASSQGQGRGELFF. The CDR3 DNA follows: TGCGCCAGCAGCCAGGGACAGGGAAGAGGGGAGCTGTTTTTT.

In the case of this clonotype: The junction departs from germline at one end; a sequencing error may be responsible. This chain connects TRBV19 to TRBJ1-1; 10 nucleotides agree with TRBD1. From germline, CDR1 is LNHDA and CDR2 SQIVND (reference sequence). This CDR3 has 16 residues. The CDR3 loop reads CARSTPGQGRDTEAFF. CDR3 DNA: TGTGCCAGAAGTACTCCGGGACAGGGGCGGGACACTGAAGCTTTCTTT.

This clonotype showed up just a few times. The chain is built from TRBV28 and TRBJ1-3; a weak D match, TRBD1 (5 bases). Germline V gene lookup returns CDR1 MDHEN and CDR2 SYDVKM. Trimming took off 5 bases at V and 2 bases at J, with 13 bases between the two ends. The CDR3 consists of 15 residues. CDR3 nucleotides: TGTGCCAGCAGTCCCCGGCGGGGACCTGGAAACACCATATATTTT. Translating it yields CASSPRRGPGNTIYF.

The rearrangement uses TRBV28 and TRBJ2-7, with 10 bases that match TRBD2. The junction had 9 bases not matched to a gene; V was cut back by 6 bases and J by 7 bases. Germline V gene lookup returns CDR1 MDHEN and CDR2 SYDVKM. This CDR3 has 14 residues. CDR3 in amino acids: CASSWGLAGVEQYF. The CDR3 nucleotides read TGTGCCAGCAGCTGGGGCCTAGCGGGAGTTGAGCAGTACTTC.

This clonotype was picked up many times. This chain links TRBV28 with TRBJ2-5; possibly TRBD1 or TRBD2 for D (5 bases each). The CDR3 runs 15 residues. Germline values: CDR1 MDHEN, CDR2 SYDVKM. Trimming stripped 6 bases from V and 2 bases from J, with 16 bases between. The DNA for the CDR3 is TGTGCCAGCAGCCTGACCGGGGCGCGTCAAGAGACCCAGTACTTC. Translation gives CASSLTGARQETQYF.

The V call is TRBV18, the J call TRBJ1-1; the D is unclear. V lost 5 bases, J lost 6 bases, and 25 bases lay in between. The V gene's germline CDR1 is KGHSH and CDR2 LQKENI. There are 17 residues in the CDR3. CDR3 amino acids: CASSAASSRTGGAEAFF. CDR3 DNA sequence: TGTGCCAGCTCAGCTGCCAGTTCTCGGACGGGCGGGGCTGAAGCTTTCTTT.

This chain uses TRBV5-4 with TRBJ2-1; 14 bases align to TRBD2. J gave up 5 bases and V 4 bases, and 8 bases lay outside the gene matches. The CDR3 consists of 17 residues. Germline values: CDR1 SGHNT, CDR2 YYREEE (reference sequence). This chain's CDR3 is CASSTDGTSGSHNEQFF. The CDR3 DNA follows: TGTGCCAGCAGCACCGACGGGACTAGCGGGAGTCACAATGAGCAGTTCTTC.

CDR3: CAIGTEDSPLHF. The CDR3 DNA reads TGTGCCATCGGGACGGAAGATTCACCCCTCCACTTT. The rearrangement links TRBV12-3 or TRBV12-4 to TRBJ1-6, with D perhaps TRBD1 (5 bases). The V and J ends lost 10 bases and 8 bases respectively, with 12 bases between them. The CDR3 is 12 amino acids.

V is TRBV5-1 and J is TRBJ1-1; tentatively, D is TRBD1 (6 bases). V shed 4 bases and J shed 4 bases, with 17 bases lying between them. The CDR3 is 15 amino acids. The germline CDR1 and CDR2 sequences are SGHRS and YFSETQ. The CDR3 loop reads CASSGTQGRGTEAFF. CDR3 DNA sequence: TGCGCCAGCAGCGGTACACAGGGAAGGGGCACTGAAGCTTTCTTT.

This clonotype was counted ten times or more. The chain couples TRBV7-8 to TRBJ2-3; 8 bases match TRBD2. The CDR3 runs to 18 residues. Germline CDR1 SGHVS, CDR2 FQNEAQ. With 7 bases clipped from V and 1 base from J, the junction kept 16 bases outside the gene matches. CDR3 sequence (DNA): TGTGCCAGCAACCCTTGGGCTAGCGGGCTCCGTGGCACAGATACGCAGTATTTT. Amino acids: CASNPWASGLRGTDTQYF.

Concerning this clonotype itself: A much larger clone differs by one base, so this may be a read error. Here the CDR3 omits its conserved ending phenylalanine or tryptophan, so a read error is the likely source. This chain links TRBV7-2 with TRBJ2-2; TRBD1 might be the D (6 bases). V was shortened by 5 bases and J by 6 bases, with 13 bases between the two germline ends. The CDR3 sequence is 14 residues long. CDR1 is SGHTA and CDR2 is FQGNSA in the germline V gene. The CDR3 sequence: CASSKKGESGELFV. CDR3 in DNA: TGTGCCAGCAGCAAAAAGGGGGAATCCGGGGAGCTGTTTGTT.

This clonotype came up many times. The rearrangement uses TRBV7-9 and TRBJ2-7, with 9 bases aligning to TRBD2. Germline CDR1 reads SEHNR; CDR2 reads FQNEAQ (reference sequence). The CDR3 spans 15 residues. Unmatched junction bases numbered 11, after V lost 5 bases and J lost 6 bases. The CDR3 here is CASSPGLAGLGEQYF. CDR3 nucleotides: TGTGCCAGCAGCCCCGGGCTAGCGGGATTGGGCGAGCAGTACTTC.

Comment on this clonotype: One end of the junction fails to match germline, which may point to a read error. This chain connects TRBV20-1 to TRBJ2-1, with D possibly TRBD2 on 6 matching bases. The CDR3 is 11 residues long. The germline CDR1 and CDR2 sequences are DFQATT and SNEGSKA (reference sequence). The CDR3 coding sequence is TGCAGTGCCAGAGGGAGCGGGGAGCAGTTCTTC. Its protein is CSARGSGEQFF.

A remark on this clonotype: This may be a read error: a much more frequent sequence differs by one nucleotide. This chain uses TRBV11-1 with TRBJ2-5; no reliable D call. Germline CDR1 is SGHAT and CDR2 is FQDESV (reference sequence). This CDR3 comprises 14 residues. CDR3 coding DNA: TGTGCCAGCAGCTTAAGTCAGATCCAAGAGGCCCAGTACTTC. Its protein product is CASSLSQIQEAQYF.

The table lists this clonotype with a few counts. The chain joins TRBV20-1 to TRBJ1-1; 7 bases match TRBD1. Unmatched junction bases numbered 11, after V lost 6 bases and J lost 4 bases. From germline, CDR1 is DFQATT and CDR2 SNEGSKA (reference sequence). CDR3 length: 14 amino acids. As DNA, the CDR3 is TGCAGTGCCCCTACGACAGGGAGGGTCACTGAAGCTTTCTTT. Protein product: CSAPTTGRVTEAFF.